This entry concerns a single T cell receptor (beta chain). Its antigen is still unknown. The entry originates in a study of breast tumors, draining lymph nodes, adjacent tissues. The CDR3 extends over 16 amino acids. Germline assignment: CDR1 SGHNT and CDR2 YYREEE (reference sequence). The V and J ends lost 4 bases and 6 bases, in that order; junction bases with no gene match: 7. Study-level results: Tumor repertoires ranked between lymph nodes and nontumor tissue in diversity, with V and J gene preferences.

One entry per CDR3 protein, called by TCRdb with MiXCR from the multiplex PCR reads. The sample includes over 60,000 distinct CDR3 sequences, 40% to 45% of them seen just once. Material for sequencing was breast tumor tissue. This receptor was taken from a female donor with breast cancer. Some clones in this sample may be carry-over from other donors' samples. The chain combines TRBV5-4 with TRBJ2-1, with 13 bases fitting TRBD2. The CDR3, as DNA: TGTGCCAGCAGCCCCACAACTAGCGGGAGGGCCAATGAGCAGTTCTTC. This translates into CASSPTTSGRANEQFF.